These 22 T cell receptor beta chains originate from one sample sequenced in a study of blood T cell repertoires in COVID-19. Sequencing was performed with immunoSEQ multiplex PCR; in TCRdb, only in-frame clones are kept and a portion is missing. Of around 91,000 clones in the sample, roughly 85% were seen once. Sequenced input: peripheral blood. These receptors were obtained from a man at least 80 years old with acute or convalescent COVID-19.

This chain joins TRBV27 and TRBJ1-1; maybe TRBD1 (6 bases). Per the germline V gene, CDR1 is MNHEY and CDR2 is SMNVEV (reference sequence). Between the trimmed V and J ends, which lost 6 bases and 6 bases, there was a span of 11 bases. This CDR3 has 12 residues. The CDR3 reads CASRQGSSEAFF. CDR3 in DNA: TGTGCCAGCAGACAGGGATCATCTGAAGCTTTCTTT.

The chain employs TRBV27 and TRBJ2-3; 8 positions match TRBD2. Germline V lookup: CDR1 MNHEY, CDR2 SMNVEV (reference sequence). The CDR3 contains 16 residues. Germline trimming cut 3 bases from V and 1 base from J; bases unmatched to any gene: 6. For the CDR3, the DNA is TGTGCCAGCAGTTTGTCTAGCGGGCACCGCACAGATACGCAGTATTTT. Translated: CASSLSSGHRTDTQYF.

CDR3 residues: CACVPGQGTSGANVLTF. CDR3 DNA: TGTGCCTGCGTACCGGGACAGGGCACCTCTGGGGCCAACGTCCTGACTTTC. The gene calls are TRBV30 and TRBJ2-6; 9 bases align to TRBD1. Trimming took 6 bases from V and 0 from J; bases not matched to a gene: 9. CDR3 length: 17 amino acids. Germline-derived CDR1 and CDR2 are GTSNPN and SVGIG (reference sequence).

The chain is built from TRBV6-2 or TRBV6-3 and TRBJ2-7, with unresolved D. V dropped 5 bases and J dropped 2 bases, with 7 bases sitting between them. Germline CDR1 and CDR2: MNHEY and SVGEGT. This CDR3 is 12 amino acids long. This CDR3 reads CASSRQTYEQYF. The CDR3 DNA reads as TGTGCCAGCAGTAGACAAACCTACGAGCAGTACTTC.

The chain is built from TRBV3-1 (or the pseudogene TRBV3-2) and TRBJ2-5; a weak D match, TRBD1 (5 bases). Germline loops: CDR1 LGHDT, CDR2 YNNKEL (reference sequence). The CDR3 covers 15 residues. Trimming took 1 base from V and 5 from J, leaving 14 bases between them. The CDR3 DNA is TGTGCCAGCAGCCAAGTATCAGGGTTGGGGGAGACCCAGTACTTC. Translation: CASSQVSGLGETQYF.

This clone was observed a handful of times. The chain couples TRBV28 to TRBJ2-7; 9 bases are a match to TRBD2. Germline CDR1 reads MDHEN; CDR2 reads SYDVKM. CDR3 length equals 14 residues. J lost 3 bases, V lost 7 bases, and 7 bases had no gene match. CDR3 nucleotides: TGTGCCAGCACCTCGGGACTAGCTGTCTACGAGCAGTACTTC. This sequence encodes CASTSGLAVYEQYF.

This chain connects TRBV25-1 to TRBJ2-2, with D perhaps TRBD1 (6 bases). V was shortened by 4 bases and J by 9 bases, with 18 bases between the two germline ends. CDR3 size: 15 residues. CDR1 and CDR2 from the germline V gene are MGHDK and SYGVNS. Written as DNA, the CDR3 is TGTGCCAGCAGTGCCGATCCCTCAGGGGCAAGGGAGCTGTTTTTT. The encoded protein is CASSADPSGARELFF.

The chain recombines TRBV4-1 with TRBJ2-7; 9 bases line up with TRBD1. Trimming cost V 1 base and J 7 bases; bases outside gene matches: 11. The CDR3 is 16 amino acids. Germline CDR1 and CDR2: MGHRA and YSYEKL. CDR3 loop: CASSQVLGTGTSEQYF. The DNA of the CDR3 is TGCGCCAGCAGCCAAGTTCTGGGGACAGGGACGTCGGAGCAGTACTTC.

The V call is TRBV24-1, the J call TRBJ2-5; maybe TRBD1 (6 bases). CDR3 length: 14 amino acids. V lost 2 bases and J 1 base, leaving 7 bases between the germline ends. Germline V CDR1 and CDR2: KGHDR, SFDVKD. CDR3 in amino acids: CATSDWTAQETQYF. The CDR3 coding sequence is TGTGCCACCAGTGATTGGACAGCCCAAGAGACCCAGTACTTC.

The chain recombines TRBV7-8 with TRBJ1-1; a possible D gene is TRBD1 (5 bases). The CDR3 has 16 amino acids. Deletions cut 3 bases from V and 1 base from J, with 15 bases between. Per germline, CDR1 SGHVS and CDR2 FQNEAQ. The CDR3 loop reads CASSFVTGGSNTEAFF. CDR3 nucleotides: TGTGCCAGCAGCTTTGTAACGGGGGGATCGAACACTGAAGCTTTCTTT.

This chain joins TRBV9 and TRBJ1-3; TRBD1 aligns across 7 bases. The V segment lost 0 bases and the J segment 0 bases; nucleotides outside the gene matches: 9. The CDR3 runs to 18 residues. The germline CDR1 and CDR2 sequences are SGDLS and YYNGEE. The CDR3 loop reads CASSVALTGASSGNTIYF. CDR3 coding DNA: TGTGCCAGCAGCGTAGCCCTCACAGGGGCCAGCTCTGGAAACACCATATATTTT.

The chain links TRBV5-5 to TRBJ1-1; D unresolved. CDR1 is SGHKS, CDR2 YYEKEE, per germline (reference sequence). Trimming pared 5 bases from V and 2 bases from J, leaving 16 bases between. The CDR3 loop spans 15 amino acids. The CDR3 region has the DNA TGTGCCAGCAGACTAGGGAGACATTCAAACACTGAAGCTTTCTTT. This encodes CASRLGRHSNTEAFF.

J is TRBJ2-3 and V is TRBV6-6; 8 bases align to TRBD1. Germline V gene sequence: CDR1 MNHNY, CDR2 SVGAGI (reference sequence). The V segment lost 6 bases and the J segment 1 base; nucleotides outside the gene matches: 6. The CDR3 contains 15 residues. In DNA form, the CDR3 reads TGTGCCAGCAGGGACAGGGTTAGAGGCACAGATACGCAGTATTTT. Its translation: CASRDRVRGTDTQYF.

The chain recombines TRBV6-5 with TRBJ1-2, with D perhaps TRBD1 (6 bases). V dropped 6 bases and J dropped 4 bases, with 12 bases sitting between them. Germline V gives CDR1 MNHEY, CDR2 SVGAGI. The CDR3 has 13 amino acids. The CDR3 loop reads CASRKTGAYGYTF. The CDR3 DNA reads TGTGCCAGCAGAAAGACAGGAGCCTATGGCTACACCTTC.

The chain joins TRBV6-2 or TRBV6-3 to TRBJ1-2; TRBD1 is a possible D gene (6 bases). This CDR3 spans 13 amino acids. CDR1 and CDR2 (germline): MNHEY, SVGEGT. Trimming left V 3 bases short and J 4 bases short, with 9 bases between. The CDR3 sequence: CASSYGQPYGYTF. CDR3 nucleotides: TGTGCCAGCAGTTATGGACAGCCCTATGGCTACACCTTC.

This sequence joins TRBV19 and TRBJ2-7, with 7 bases aligning to TRBD2. This CDR3 contains 13 residues. Looked up from germline, CDR1 is LNHDA and CDR2 is SQIVND (reference sequence). Trimming took 3 bases from V and 3 from J; bases not matched to a gene: 2. The CDR3 region is CASSMGRGYEQYF. The CDR3, as DNA: TGTGCCAGTAGTATGGGGAGGGGCTACGAGCAGTACTTC.

In this sample, this clone turned up once. The chain couples TRBV21-1 to TRBJ2-7; no DNA check was done on the table's D call, TRBD2. TRBV21-1 is a recognized pseudogene. The length of the CDR3 is 15 residues. For the CDR3, the DNA is TGTGCCAGCAGCAAAGCGGAGGGGCAGCTCTACGAGCAGTACTTC. Residues: CASSKAEGQLYEQYF.

The genes are TRBV4-1 and TRBJ2-5, with D maybe TRBD2 (5 bases). With 2 bases removed from V and 1 base from J, the gap between germline ends came to 14 bases. Germline-derived CDR1 and CDR2 are MGHRA and YSYEKL. The length of the CDR3 is 16 residues. The CDR3 spells CASSQTPAGSQETQYF. The CDR3 nucleotides read TGCGCCAGCAGCCAAACCCCCGCGGGCAGCCAAGAGACCCAGTACTTC.

The chain carries TRBV18 and TRBJ2-7, with 9 nucleotides matching TRBD1. CDR3 length: 15 residues. The germline V gene has CDR1 KGHSH and CDR2 LQKENI. V shed 6 bases, J shed 4 bases, and the junction held 10 bases outside the gene matches. The CDR3 spells CASSQLPGQGYEQYF. CDR3 in DNA: TGTGCCAGCTCTCAACTGCCGGGACAGGGATACGAGCAGTACTTC.

V and J are TRBV7-9 and TRBJ1-4; D is uncertain. V was clipped by 7 bases and J by 6 bases, with 15 bases between them. The length of the CDR3 is 14 residues. CDR1 and CDR2 from the germline V gene are SEHNR and FQNEAQ (reference sequence). The CDR3 loop reads CASTTGEVDEKLFF. CDR3 DNA: TGTGCCAGCACTACCGGGGAAGTCGATGAAAAACTGTTTTTT.

This clone was picked up one time. This chain connects TRBV7-3 to TRBJ2-1; TRBD2 matches 7 bases. CDR3 length: 16 amino acids. V dropped 6 bases and J dropped 8; count of bases not matched to a gene: 16. CDR1 is SGHTA, CDR2 FQGTGA, per germline. The CDR3, as DNA: TGTGCCAGCAGGTTCCCAGGGAGGGAGGGCGATCATGAGCAGTTCTTC. Amino acid sequence: CASRFPGREGDHEQFF.

The chain combines TRBV15 with TRBJ2-7; TRBD2 matches at 13 bases. Losses at the gene ends were 0 bases for V and 6 bases for J; bases not matched to a gene: 5. CDR3 length equals 16 residues. Germline V gene lookup returns CDR1 LNHNV and CDR2 YYDKDF (reference sequence). In DNA, the CDR3 is TGTGCCACCAGCAGAGATACTAGCGGGAGGGCCCTCGAGCAGTACTTC. Amino acids: CATSRDTSGRALEQYF.